Listed below are T cell receptor beta chains from one sample, sequenced in a study of cytomegalovirus exposure and HLA in healthy donors. The assay was immunoSEQ multiplex PCR, and TCRdb's table has in-frame clones only and misses some. This repertoire shows 80,000 to 95,000 clones, about three quarters found once; its top ten account for 4.5% to 7%. The sequencing input was PBMCs. These receptors came from a female donor in good health and CMV-seronegative. The CDR3 runs from the conserved cysteine through the conserved F or W. The D gene is left open where the match is weak. Clone sizes are given selectively: once, few, many, or a class where the clone is expanded.

CDR3 length: 12
D gene: .
V gene: TRBV7-9
J gene: TRBJ2-1
clone size: .
CDR3 DNA: TGTGCCAGCAGCCCGCTAGCGAATGAGCAGTTCTTC
CDR3 protein: CASSPLANEQFF

CDR3 length: 13
D gene: TRBD1
V gene: TRBV7-2
J gene: TRBJ1-1
clone size: .
CDR3 DNA: TGTGCCAGCAGCCGTGCAGGGGGCACTGAAGCTTTCTTT
CDR3 protein: CASSRAGGTEAFF

CDR3 length: 11
D gene: .
V gene: TRBV19
J gene: TRBJ1-5
clone size: .
CDR3 DNA: TGTGCCAGGGACAGCTATCAGCCCCAGCATTTT
CDR3 protein: CARDSYQPQHF

CDR3 length: 18
D gene: TRBD2
V gene: TRBV4-3
J gene: TRBJ2-2
clone size: .
CDR3 DNA: TGCGCCAGCAGCCAAGACCCAGCGGGGGGGCTACGGACCGGGGAGCTGTTTTTT
CDR3 protein: CASSQDPAGGLRTGELFF

CDR3 length: 13
D gene: TRBD1
V gene: TRBV10-3
J gene: TRBJ1-1
clone size: .
CDR3 DNA: TGTGCCATCAGAAGACAGGGTGAGACTGAAGCTTTCTTT
CDR3 protein: CAIRRQGETEAFF

CDR3 length: 14
D gene: .
V gene: TRBV2
J gene: TRBJ2-1
clone size: few
CDR3 DNA: TGTGCCAGCAGTGAAGTCAGAGGGTACAATGAGCAGTTCTTC
CDR3 protein: CASSEVRGYNEQFF

CDR3 length: 16
D gene: TRBD2
V gene: TRBV13
J gene: TRBJ2-1
clone size: .
CDR3 DNA: TGTGCCAGCAGCTTAGTCCTAGCGGGGGGCCGCAATGAGCAGTTCTTC
CDR3 protein: CASSLVLAGGRNEQFF

CDR3 length: 13
D gene: .
V gene: TRBV30
J gene: TRBJ1-6
clone size: .
CDR3 DNA: TGTGCCTGGAGCCTCTCGGATAATTCACCCCTCCACTTT
CDR3 protein: CAWSLSDNSPLHF

CDR3 length: 15
D gene: .
V gene: TRBV5-1
J gene: TRBJ2-3
clone size: once
CDR3 DNA: TGCGCCAGCAGCTTGGGCCAAACAGGGACAGATACGCAGTATTTT
CDR3 protein: CASSLGQTGTDTQYF

CDR3 length: 13
D gene: .
V gene: TRBV19
J gene: TRBJ2-5
clone size: once
CDR3 DNA: TGTGCCGCCTCTACAGGGTGGATCGGGACCCAGTACTTC
CDR3 protein: CAASTGWIGTQYF

CDR3 length: 15
D gene: TRBD2
V gene: TRBV27
J gene: TRBJ2-3
clone size: .
CDR3 DNA: TGTGCCAGCAGTCCCTGGGGGGGAGCGGCAGATACGCAGTATTTT
CDR3 protein: CASSPWGGAADTQYF

CDR3 length: 19
D gene: TRBD2
V gene: TRBV13
J gene: TRBJ2-5
clone size: .
CDR3 DNA: TGTGCCAGCAGCTTAGGCCGGATGCTAGCGGGGGGGTCCCAAGAGACCCAGTACTTC
CDR3 protein: CASSLGRMLAGGSQETQYF

CDR3 length: 14
D gene: TRBD1
V gene: TRBV5-1
J gene: TRBJ2-3
clone size: .
CDR3 DNA: TGCGCCAGCAGCTGGTGGACAGGGCGCGATACGCAGTATTTT
CDR3 protein: CASSWWTGRDTQYF

CDR3 length: 15
D gene: TRBD1
V gene: TRBV5-1
J gene: TRBJ1-2
clone size: .
CDR3 DNA: TGCGCCAGCAGCAGGGACAGGGTGCGAAACTATGGCTACACCTTC
CDR3 protein: CASSRDRVRNYGYTF

CDR3 length: 13
D gene: .
V gene: TRBV28
J gene: TRBJ1-6
clone size: .
CDR3 DNA: TGTGCCAGCAGTGTAGGGGTCGAATCACCCCTCCACTTT
CDR3 protein: CASSVGVESPLHF

CDR3 length: 16
D gene: .
V gene: TRBV5-1
J gene: TRBJ2-1
clone size: .
CDR3 DNA: TGCGCCAGCAGCTTGTCACCGGGGGACGTTTACAATGAGCAGTTCTTC
CDR3 protein: CASSLSPGDVYNEQFF

CDR3 length: 15
D gene: .
V gene: TRBV11-2
J gene: TRBJ1-2
clone size: .
CDR3 DNA: TGTGCCAGCAGCCCCCTAAGCACGGGAGGGAACGGCTACACCTTC
CDR3 protein: CASSPLSTGGNGYTF

CDR3 length: 16
D gene: .
V gene: TRBV5-1
J gene: TRBJ1-5
clone size: .
CDR3 DNA: TGCGCCAGCAGCTTGGCCCGGCGGCATAGCAATCAGCCCCAGCATTTT
CDR3 protein: CASSLARRHSNQPQHF

CDR3 length: 15
D gene: .
V gene: TRBV4-3
J gene: TRBJ1-3
clone size: .
CDR3 DNA: TGCGCCAGCAGCCACCGACAGTTCTCTGGAAACACCATATATTTT
CDR3 protein: CASSHRQFSGNTIYF

CDR3 length: 14
D gene: TRBD1
V gene: TRBV7-9
J gene: TRBJ1-2
clone size: .
CDR3 DNA: TGTGCCAGCAGCTTAGAGACAGGGGCGGGAGGCTACACCTTC
CDR3 protein: CASSLETGAGGYTF

CDR3 length: 17
D gene: TRBD1
V gene: TRBV10-1
J gene: TRBJ1-5
clone size: .
CDR3 DNA: TGCGCCAGCAGTGATGGGACAGCGTTTGATAGCAATCAGCCCCAGCATTTT
CDR3 protein: CASSDGTAFDSNQPQHF

CDR3 length: 16
D gene: .
V gene: TRBV7-3
J gene: TRBJ2-3
clone size: .
CDR3 DNA: TGTGCCAGCAGCTCAAGCCGCGGGGGCGCGGGAGATACGCAGTATTTT
CDR3 protein: CASSSSRGGAGDTQYF

CDR3 length: 15
D gene: TRBD2
V gene: TRBV9
J gene: TRBJ2-5
clone size: .
CDR3 DNA: TGTGCCAGCAGCATTAGCGGGGGGACTGAAGAGACCCAGTACTTC
CDR3 protein: CASSISGGTEETQYF

CDR3 length: 13
D gene: TRBD1
V gene: TRBV5-1
J gene: TRBJ1-2
clone size: .
CDR3 DNA: TGCGCCAGCAGCTTGGATTCAGGGGGGGGCTACACCTTC
CDR3 protein: CASSLDSGGGYTF

CDR3 length: 14
D gene: .
V gene: TRBV5-8
J gene: TRBJ2-2
clone size: .
CDR3 DNA: TGTGCCAGCAGCTTAGGGGGTATCGCCGGGGAGCTGTTTTTT
CDR3 protein: CASSLGGIAGELFF

CDR3 length: 15
D gene: .
V gene: TRBV7-9
J gene: TRBJ2-7
clone size: .
CDR3 DNA: TGTGCCAGCAGCCGTCTTGGAGACGCCTCCTACGAGCAGTACTTC
CDR3 protein: CASSRLGDASYEQYF

CDR3 length: 15
D gene: TRBD1
V gene: TRBV18
J gene: TRBJ1-2
clone size: few
CDR3 DNA: TGTGCCAGCTCCGAGCGGGGGACAGTTTACTATGGCTACACCTTC
CDR3 protein: CASSERGTVYYGYTF

CDR3 length: 17
D gene: .
V gene: TRBV19
J gene: TRBJ2-5
clone size: few
CDR3 DNA: TGTGCCAGTAGTAAGCTCGCAGTAGCCGGGTTAGGAGAGACCCAGTACTTC
CDR3 protein: CASSKLAVAGLGETQYF

CDR3 length: 15
D gene: TRBD1
V gene: TRBV28
J gene: TRBJ2-7
clone size: few
CDR3 DNA: TGTGCCAGCAGTTTAGGGACAGGGGGGGCCTACGAGCAGTACTTC
CDR3 protein: CASSLGTGGAYEQYF